The entry below describes one T cell receptor (beta chain). As yet, its antigen is unknown. The source of the sample is a study of a mutant IDH1 vaccine in newly diagnosed glioma. Study-wide background: Vaccination followed radiotherapy alone by 4-6 weeks, or accompanied temozolomide cycles. Weeks 35 and 47 hosted visits V12 and V13, respectively.

TCRdb's table, derived via immunoSEQ multiplex PCR, lists solely in-frame clones and lacks some. The top ten hold about 5.5% of the sample, which has roughly 34,000 clones, 90% seen once. Germline CDR1 reads LNHDA; CDR2 reads SQIVND (reference sequence). The CDR3 sequence is 14 residues long. Trimming shortened V by 8 bases and J by 0 bases, and 11 bases separated the two germline ends. Stated time point: week 47, end of study. With topical imiquimod, each dose of the vaccine consisted of 300 ug of mutant IDH1 20-mer peptide. New astrocytomas of WHO grade 3 or 4 that were IDH1-mutant and ATRX-lost were found in the donors.

The TCR was taken from a woman in her thirties or forties with glioma. The sample here was PBMCs, taken from a glioma patient whose treatment included an IDH1 peptide vaccine. This chain uses TRBV19 with TRBJ1-5; D remains unclear. CDR3 nucleotide sequence: TGTGCCAGTTCATGGCTACATAGCAATCAGCCCCAGCATTTT. As protein: CASSWLHSNQPQHF.